This record looks at one T cell receptor beta chain sequence and its context. Germline V CDR1 and CDR2: MNHEY, SVGAGI. The CDR3 has 13 residues. V was pared by 6 bases and J by 3 bases, with 11 bases between. This sample was included in a study of OX40 agonist ivuxolimab in advanced cancers. The data were produced by immunoSEQ multiplex PCR, yet TCRdb's version contains in-frame clones alone and is incomplete. The sample includes approximately 82,000 clones, about nine tenths of them seen just once. The TCR comes from an adult with an advanced solid tumor such as melanoma, head and neck, liver or kidney cancer. The V and J genes are TRBV6-5 and TRBJ1-2; a possible D gene is TRBD1 (5 bases). Material: CD4+ or CD8+ T cells sorted from blood, obtained in a trial of the OX40 agonist ivuxolimab. The CDR3 loop reads CASSIRDDYGYTF. DNA for the CDR3: TGTGCCAGCAGCATCCGGGACGACTATGGCTACACCTTC.